The 10 T cell receptor beta chains below all came from one sample that was sequenced in a study of post-analysis software for immune sequencing data. Broader study findings: Five or six TRBV segments were more frequent in patients than controls; TRBV5-6, TRBV5-1 and TRBV20-1 belonged to this group.

Prepared libraries of TCR beta cDNA carried unique molecular identifiers. Via MiXCR, TCRdb re-called the PCR reads, giving one row per CDR3 protein. Among a few hundred thousand distinct CDR3 sequences listed, approximately 31% were seen once. Which antigens these TCRs recognize remains unknown. Sequenced sample: blood. The receptors stem from a girl between 2 and 17 years old with multiple sclerosis.

This clonotype was counted only a few times. V usage is TRBV5-1 and J usage is TRBJ2-5; tentative D call: TRBD1 (6 bases). This CDR3 contains 16 residues. Germline CDR1 and CDR2: SGHRS and YFSETQ. V was clipped by 4 bases and J by 1 base, with 17 bases between them. CDR3 residues: CASSRTGSPLQETQYF. CDR3 nucleotide sequence: TGCGCCAGCAGCCGCACAGGGAGCCCCCTCCAAGAGACCCAGTACTTC.

The rearrangement links TRBV25-1 to TRBJ2-2, with 8 bases that match TRBD2. V gave up 1 base and J gave up 7 bases; unmatched junction bases: 5. The CDR3 contains 15 residues. CDR1 and CDR2 (germline): MGHDK, SYGVNS. The CDR3 region has the DNA TGTGCCAGCAGTGAATCGGGACTAGGGATCGGGGAGCTGTTTTTT. Residues: CASSESGLGIGELFF.

In this sample, this clonotype turned up many times. This chain joins TRBV7-8 and TRBJ2-7; D unresolved. The CDR3 has 15 amino acids. V was pared by 5 bases and J by 0 bases, with 14 bases between. The V gene's germline CDR1 is SGHVS and CDR2 FQNEAQ. The CDR3 reads CASSADPRFSYEQYF. In DNA, the CDR3 is TGTGCCAGCAGCGCAGACCCCAGGTTCTCCTACGAGCAGTACTTC. The full variable domain, completed using reference TRBV7-8 and TRBJ2-7, is GAGVSQSPRYKVAKRGQDVALRCDPISGHVSLFWYQQALGQGPEFLTYFQNEAQLDKSGLPSDRFFAERPEGSVSTLKIQRTQQEDSAVYLCASSADPRFSYEQYFGPGTRLTVT.

The rearrangement joins TRBV5-1 to TRBJ2-2; possible D gene TRBD2, 6 bases. This CDR3 is 15 amino acids long. V lost 9 bases to trimming and J lost 5 bases, with 20 bases between them. Germline values: CDR1 SGHRS, CDR2 YFSETQ. CDR3 region: CATNSGGPGTGELFF. CDR3 nucleotide sequence: TGCGCCACCAACTCCGGAGGGCCGGGAACCGGGGAGCTGTTTTTT.

The rearrangement joins TRBV20-1 to TRBJ2-3; D is possibly TRBD2 (7 bases). Germline-derived CDR1 and CDR2 are DFQATT and SNEGSKA (reference sequence). The germline V and J ends were trimmed by 3 bases and 6 bases, with 16 bases remaining between them. CDR3 length equals 14 residues. CDR3 sequence (DNA): TGCAGTGCTAGTGTGGGGGGGCCCCCCGATACGCAGTATTTT. Its protein product is CSASVGGPPDTQYF.

This clonotype showed up just a few times. In DNA form, the CDR3 reads TGTGCCAGCAGGCAGAGCATCACAGATACGCAGTATTTT. Translation: CASRQSITDTQYF. This chain joins TRBV6-5 and TRBJ2-3; no clear D gene. Germline CDR1 MNHEY, CDR2 SVGAGI. The CDR3 length is 13 residues. Trimming removed 6 bases from V and 2 bases from J, with 9 bases in between.

The rearrangement links TRBV7-9 to TRBJ1-2; the match to TRBD1 covers 9 bases. The V segment lost 0 bases and the J segment 2 bases; nucleotides outside the gene matches: 4. CDR3 length: 16 residues. Germline-derived CDR1 and CDR2 are SEHNR and FQNEAQ (reference sequence). The CDR3 coding sequence is TGTGCCAGCAGCTTAGCGCGAGGGACAGGGAACTATGGCTACACCTTC. Residues: CASSLARGTGNYGYTF.

The chain employs TRBV20-1 and TRBJ2-2; perhaps TRBD1 as D (5 bases). CDR3 length: 14 amino acids. The V gene's germline CDR1 is DFQATT and CDR2 SNEGSKA (reference sequence). V shed 6 bases and J shed 1 base, with 12 bases lying between them. CDR3 region: CSAKSGQNTGELFF. CDR3 nucleotide sequence: TGCAGTGCGAAATCAGGGCAGAACACCGGGGAGCTGTTTTTT.

This clonotype was observed a handful of times. The chain has TRBV6-4 and TRBJ2-1; no reliable D call. The V gene lost 3 bases and the J gene lost 4 bases, with 7 bases spanning the gap. The CDR3 has 13 amino acids. From germline, CDR1 is MRHNA and CDR2 SNTAGT. The CDR3: CASSELPYNEQFF. Here the CDR3 DNA reads TGTGCCAGCAGTGAACTACCATACAATGAGCAGTTCTTC.

The chain combines TRBV9 with TRBJ2-3; D call uncertain. V dropped 6 bases and J dropped 0 bases, with 8 bases sitting between them. The CDR3 is 13 residues long. In germline, CDR1 is SGDLS, CDR2 YYNGEE. The CDR3 bases are TGTGCCAGCACTCGTATTAGCACAGATACGCAGTATTTT. Protein sequence: CASTRISTDTQYF.